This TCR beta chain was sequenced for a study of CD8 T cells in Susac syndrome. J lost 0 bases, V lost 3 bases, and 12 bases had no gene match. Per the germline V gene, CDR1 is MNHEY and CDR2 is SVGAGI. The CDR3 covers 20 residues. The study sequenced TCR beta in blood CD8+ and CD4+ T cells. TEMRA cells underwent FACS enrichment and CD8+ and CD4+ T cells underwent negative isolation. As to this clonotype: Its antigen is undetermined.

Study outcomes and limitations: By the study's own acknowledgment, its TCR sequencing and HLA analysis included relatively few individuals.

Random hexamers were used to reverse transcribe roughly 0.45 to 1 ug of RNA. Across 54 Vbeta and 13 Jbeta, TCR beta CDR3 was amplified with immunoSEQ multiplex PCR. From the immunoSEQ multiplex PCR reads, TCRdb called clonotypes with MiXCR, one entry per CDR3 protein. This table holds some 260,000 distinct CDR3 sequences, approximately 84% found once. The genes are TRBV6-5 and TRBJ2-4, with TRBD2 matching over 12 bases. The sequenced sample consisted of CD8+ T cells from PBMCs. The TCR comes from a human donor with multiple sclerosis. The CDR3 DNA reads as TGTGCCAGCAGTTATCTCCAACTAGCGGGAGGCTCTGGAGCCAAAAACATTCAGTACTTC. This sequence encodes CASSYLQLAGGSGAKNIQYF.